This record covers a single T cell receptor beta chain. This clone came up once. There is no known antigen for this receptor. No per-base quality is available; no much larger clone lies one base away. Taken from cysteine to phenylalanine, the CDR3 has 15 residues. The DNA shown is the 45-base CDR3, in frame from base 1. Deletion took 4 bases off V and 3 bases off J, with a span of 13 bases between the germline ends. CDR1 and CDR2, per the germline V gene, are ENHRY and SYGVKD. The data belong to a study of blood T cell repertoires in COVID-19 (dated by TCRdb to the early 2020s). Regarding the research as a whole: The collaborator samples originated in the United States, Italy and Spain and spanned the acute and convalescent phases of COVID-19. The samples were drawn from the first 160 participants of the ongoing ImmuneRACE study and from 1,254 subjects provided by 6 global collaborators. Where available, HLA class I and class II types were obtained from metadata supplied by the sample provider rather than from assay-based typing. The repertoires were released in a freely available public database intended as a resource for research on the immune response to SARS-CoV-2. The dataset comprised deeply sampled blood TCRbeta repertoires from subjects exposed to, actively infected with, or recovered from COVID-19. The sample metadata nearly always contained a de-identified subject ID, COVID-19 status, age in years and sex. The prospective study material was composed of cDNA or gDNA derived from T cells, B-cell-depleted T cells, or PBMCs. Beyond this particular receptor, the publication reports: How much clinical and demographic metadata was included differed by source and by participant, and the metadata was provided uncurated.

The collaborating institutions used their own protocols to collect whole blood in K2EDTA tubes. For TCRbeta analysis, collaborators shipped samples as frozen whole blood, isolated PBMCs, or DNA extracted from either of those sample types. The immunoSEQ Assay, a bias-controlled multiplex PCR, was used to amplify TCRbeta CDR3 regions from genomic DNA. From the authors' description of their analysis: Within the assay, amplification of reference gene primers was used to estimate how many nucleated cells each sample contained. To quantify the absolute abundance of each unique TCRbeta CDR3 rearrangement, sequence reads were collapsed and filtered. For each sample, productive Simpson clonality was calculated by taking the square root of Simpson's diversity index across productive rearrangements. This immuneACCESS table, as held by TCRdb, lists in-frame sequences with V and J called but not all clones. Of the missing ones, under half trace to an unresolved V gene in checked studies; the others have no known cause. The DNA gave D and trimming, while V, J and clone size come from that table. The sample records tens of thousands of clones, more than 70% of which are singletons. The leading ten clones occupy approximately 44% of the sample.

The receptor chain draws on TRBV10-3 and TRBJ2-1; matching of 5 bases hints at TRBD2 as the D gene. The TCR sequence derives from a woman older than 75 with active or convalescent COVID-19. The sample comprised peripheral blood. The CDR3 region has the sequence CAISGTSLNYNEQFF. The nucleotide sequence reads as follows: TGTGCCATCAGTGGAACTAGTCTTAACTACAATGAGCAGTTCTTC.